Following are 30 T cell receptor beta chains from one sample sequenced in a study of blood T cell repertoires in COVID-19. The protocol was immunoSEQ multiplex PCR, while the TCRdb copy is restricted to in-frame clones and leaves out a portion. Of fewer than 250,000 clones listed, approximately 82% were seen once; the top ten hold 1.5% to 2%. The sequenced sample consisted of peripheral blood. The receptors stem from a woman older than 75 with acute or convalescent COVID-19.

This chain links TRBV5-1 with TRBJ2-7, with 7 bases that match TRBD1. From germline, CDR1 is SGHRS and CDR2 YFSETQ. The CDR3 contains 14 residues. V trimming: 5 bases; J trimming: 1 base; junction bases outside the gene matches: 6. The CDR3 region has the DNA TGCGCCAGCAGTCAAGAACAGGGGTCCTACGAGCAGTACTTC. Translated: CASSQEQGSYEQYF. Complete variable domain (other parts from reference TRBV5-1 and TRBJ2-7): KAGVTQTPRYLIKTRGQQVTLSCSPISGHRSVSWYQQTPGQGLQFLFEYFSETQRNKGNFPGRFSGRQFSNSRSEMNVSTLELGDSALYLCASSQEQGSYEQYFGPGTRLTVT.

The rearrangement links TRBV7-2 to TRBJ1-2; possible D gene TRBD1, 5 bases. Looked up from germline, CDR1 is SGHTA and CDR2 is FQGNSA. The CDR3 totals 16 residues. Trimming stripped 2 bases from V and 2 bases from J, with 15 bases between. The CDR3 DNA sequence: TGTGCCAGCAGCTTATTGTGGCAGGGCGGAAACTATGGCTACACCTTC. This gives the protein CASSLLWQGGNYGYTF. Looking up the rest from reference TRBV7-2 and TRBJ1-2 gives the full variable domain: GAGVSQSPSNKVTEKGKDVELRCDPISGHTALYWYRQSLGQGLEFLIYFQGNSAPDKSGLPSDRFSAERTGGSVSTLTIQRTQQEDSAVYLCASSLLWQGGNYGYTFGSGTRLTVV.

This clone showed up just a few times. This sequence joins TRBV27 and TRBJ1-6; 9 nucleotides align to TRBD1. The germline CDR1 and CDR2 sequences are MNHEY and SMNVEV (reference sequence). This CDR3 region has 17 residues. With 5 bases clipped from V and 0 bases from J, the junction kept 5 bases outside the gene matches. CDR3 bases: TGTGCCAGCAGTCGGGGACAGGGAAACTCCTATAATTCACCCCTCCACTTT. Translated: CASSRGQGNSYNSPLHF.

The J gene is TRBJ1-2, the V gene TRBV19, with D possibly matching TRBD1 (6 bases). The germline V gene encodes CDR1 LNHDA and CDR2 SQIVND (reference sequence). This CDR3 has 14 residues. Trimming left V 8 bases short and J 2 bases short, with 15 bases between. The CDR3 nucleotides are TGTGCCAGTGGGGGACACCAGGGGAACTATGGCTACACCTTC. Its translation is CASGGHQGNYGYTF.

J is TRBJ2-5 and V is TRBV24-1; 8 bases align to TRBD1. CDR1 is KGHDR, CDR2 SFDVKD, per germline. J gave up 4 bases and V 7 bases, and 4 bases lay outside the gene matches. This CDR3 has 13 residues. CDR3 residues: CATSRQGRETQYF. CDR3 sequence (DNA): TGTGCCACCAGCAGACAGGGGAGAGAGACCCAGTACTTC.

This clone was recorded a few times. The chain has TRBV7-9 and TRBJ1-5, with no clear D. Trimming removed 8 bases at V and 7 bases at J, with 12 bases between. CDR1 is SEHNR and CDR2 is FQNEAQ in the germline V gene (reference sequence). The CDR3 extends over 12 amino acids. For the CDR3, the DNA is TGTGCCAGCTCCCGGGGTGCCCAGCCCCAGCATTTT. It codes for CASSRGAQPQHF. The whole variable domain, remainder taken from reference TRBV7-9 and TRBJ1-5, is DTGVSQNPRHKITKRGQNVTFRCDPISEHNRLYWYRQTLGQGPEFLTYFQNEAQLEKSRLLSDRFSAERPKGSFSTLEIQRTEQGDSAMYLCASSRGAQPQHFGDGTRLSIL.

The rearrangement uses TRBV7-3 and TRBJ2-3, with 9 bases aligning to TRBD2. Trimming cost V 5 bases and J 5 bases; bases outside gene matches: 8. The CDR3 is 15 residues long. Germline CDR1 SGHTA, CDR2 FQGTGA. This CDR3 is CASSVLAGDGDTQYF. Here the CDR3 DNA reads TGTGCCAGCAGCGTTTTAGCGGGAGATGGAGATACGCAGTATTTT.

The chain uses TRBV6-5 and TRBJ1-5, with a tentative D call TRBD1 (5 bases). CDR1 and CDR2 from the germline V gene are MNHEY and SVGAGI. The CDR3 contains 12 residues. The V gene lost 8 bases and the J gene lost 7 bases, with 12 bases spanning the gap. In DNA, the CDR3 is TGTGCCAGCGGGCAGGGTGAACAGCCCCAGCATTTT. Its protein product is CASGQGEQPQHF.

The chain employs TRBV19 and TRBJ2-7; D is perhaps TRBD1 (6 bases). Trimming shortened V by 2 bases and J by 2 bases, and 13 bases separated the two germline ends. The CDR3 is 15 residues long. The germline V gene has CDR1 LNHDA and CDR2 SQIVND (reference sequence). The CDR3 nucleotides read TGTGCCAGTAGTATAACAGGGAACCAAGCCTACGAGCAGTACTTC. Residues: CASSITGNQAYEQYF.

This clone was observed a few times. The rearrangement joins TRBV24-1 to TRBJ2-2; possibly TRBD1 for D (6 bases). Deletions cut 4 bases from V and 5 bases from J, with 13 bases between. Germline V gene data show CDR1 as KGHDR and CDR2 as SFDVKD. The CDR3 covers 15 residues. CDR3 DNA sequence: TGTGCCACCAGTGAGGGAGTAAGGGGGACCGGGGAGCTGTTTTTT. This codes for CATSEGVRGTGELFF.

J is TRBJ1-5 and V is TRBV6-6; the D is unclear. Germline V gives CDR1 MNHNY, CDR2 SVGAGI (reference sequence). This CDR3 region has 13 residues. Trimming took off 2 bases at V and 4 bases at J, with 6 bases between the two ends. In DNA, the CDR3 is TGTGCCAGCAGTTACGGGCAGAATCAGCCCCAGCATTTT. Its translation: CASSYGQNQPQHF.

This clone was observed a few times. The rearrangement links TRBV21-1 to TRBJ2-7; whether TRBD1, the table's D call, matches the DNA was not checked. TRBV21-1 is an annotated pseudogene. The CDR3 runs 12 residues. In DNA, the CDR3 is TGTGCCAGCAGCGGCCAGGACATCCTGGTGTACTTC. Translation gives CASSGQDILVYF.

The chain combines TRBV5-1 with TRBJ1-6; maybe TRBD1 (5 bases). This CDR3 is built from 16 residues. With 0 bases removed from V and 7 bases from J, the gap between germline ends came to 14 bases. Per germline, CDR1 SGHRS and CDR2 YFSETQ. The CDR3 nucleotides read TGCGCCAGCAGCTTGGCCGTTGGGGCCCCCAATTCACCCCTCCACTTT. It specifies CASSLAVGAPNSPLHF.

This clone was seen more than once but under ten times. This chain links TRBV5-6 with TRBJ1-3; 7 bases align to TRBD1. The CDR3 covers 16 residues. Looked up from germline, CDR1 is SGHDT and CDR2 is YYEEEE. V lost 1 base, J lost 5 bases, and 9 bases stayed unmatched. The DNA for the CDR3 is TGTGCCAGCAGCTTGAGGGGGCTAAGAGGTAGAAACACCATATATTTT. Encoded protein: CASSLRGLRGRNTIYF.

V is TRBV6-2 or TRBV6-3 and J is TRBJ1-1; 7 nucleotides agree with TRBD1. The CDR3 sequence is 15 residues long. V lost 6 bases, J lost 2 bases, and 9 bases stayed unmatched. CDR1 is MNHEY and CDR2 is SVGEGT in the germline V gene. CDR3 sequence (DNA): TGTGCCAGCAGACCTTGGACAGGTATAAACACTGAAGCTTTCTTT. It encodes CASRPWTGINTEAFF.

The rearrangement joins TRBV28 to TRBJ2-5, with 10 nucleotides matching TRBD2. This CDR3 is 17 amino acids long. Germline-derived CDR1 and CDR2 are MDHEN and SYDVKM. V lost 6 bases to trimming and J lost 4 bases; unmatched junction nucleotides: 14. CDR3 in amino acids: CASSYAMLAGEGETQYF. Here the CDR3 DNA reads TGTGCCAGCAGCTACGCCATGCTAGCGGGGGAAGGAGAGACCCAGTACTTC.

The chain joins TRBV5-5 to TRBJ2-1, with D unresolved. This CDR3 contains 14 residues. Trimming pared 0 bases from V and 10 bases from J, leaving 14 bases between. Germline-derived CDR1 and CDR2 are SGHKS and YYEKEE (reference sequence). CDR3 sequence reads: CASSLDPLAREQFF. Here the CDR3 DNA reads TGTGCCAGCAGCTTGGACCCTCTTGCTCGGGAGCAGTTCTTC.

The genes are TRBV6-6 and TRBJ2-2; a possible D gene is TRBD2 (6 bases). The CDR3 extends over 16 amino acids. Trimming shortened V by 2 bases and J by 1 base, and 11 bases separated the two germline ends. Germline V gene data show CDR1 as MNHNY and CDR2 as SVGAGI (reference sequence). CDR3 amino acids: CASSYGGTVNTGELFF. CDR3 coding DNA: TGTGCCAGCAGTTACGGAGGGACGGTGAACACCGGGGAGCTGTTTTTT.

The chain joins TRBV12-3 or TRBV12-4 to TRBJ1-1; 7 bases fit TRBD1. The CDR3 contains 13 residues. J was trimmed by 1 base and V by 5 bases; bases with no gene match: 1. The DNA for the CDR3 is TGTGCCAGCAGTCGGGACAGGAACACTGAAGCTTTCTTT. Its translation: CASSRDRNTEAFF.

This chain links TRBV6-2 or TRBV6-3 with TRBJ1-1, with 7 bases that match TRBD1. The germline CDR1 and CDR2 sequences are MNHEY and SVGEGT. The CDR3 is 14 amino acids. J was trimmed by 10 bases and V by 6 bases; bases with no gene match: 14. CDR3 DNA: TGTGCCAGCAGCTTCCACTCCGACAGGGTGTTAGCTTTCTTT. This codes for CASSFHSDRVLAFF.

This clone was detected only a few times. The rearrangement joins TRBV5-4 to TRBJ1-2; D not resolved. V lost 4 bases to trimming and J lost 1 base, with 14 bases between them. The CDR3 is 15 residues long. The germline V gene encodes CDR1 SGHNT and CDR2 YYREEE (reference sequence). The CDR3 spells CASSRTSEGNYGYTF. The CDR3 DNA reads TGTGCCAGCAGCCGCACCTCAGAGGGTAACTATGGCTACACCTTC.

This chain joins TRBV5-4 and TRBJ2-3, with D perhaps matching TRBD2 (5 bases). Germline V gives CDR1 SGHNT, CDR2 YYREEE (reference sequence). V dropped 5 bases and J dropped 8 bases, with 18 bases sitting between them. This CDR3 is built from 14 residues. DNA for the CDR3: TGTGCCAGCAGACTCCCCGGTGGCGGAGGTACGCAGTATTTT. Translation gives CASRLPGGGGTQYF.

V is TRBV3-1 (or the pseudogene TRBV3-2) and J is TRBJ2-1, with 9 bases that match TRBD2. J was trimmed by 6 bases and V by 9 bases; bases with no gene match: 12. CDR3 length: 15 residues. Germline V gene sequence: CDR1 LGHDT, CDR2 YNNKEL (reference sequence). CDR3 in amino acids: CASRKVAGEGNEQFF. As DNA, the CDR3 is TGTGCCAGTCGAAAGGTAGCGGGAGAAGGCAATGAGCAGTTCTTC.

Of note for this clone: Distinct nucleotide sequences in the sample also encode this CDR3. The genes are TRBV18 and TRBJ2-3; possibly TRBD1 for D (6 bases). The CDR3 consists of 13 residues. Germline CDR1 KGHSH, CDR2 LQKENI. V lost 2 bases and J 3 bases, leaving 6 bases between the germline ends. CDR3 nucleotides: TGTGCCAGCTCACCAGGACAGACAGATACGCAGTATTTT. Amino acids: CASSPGQTDTQYF.

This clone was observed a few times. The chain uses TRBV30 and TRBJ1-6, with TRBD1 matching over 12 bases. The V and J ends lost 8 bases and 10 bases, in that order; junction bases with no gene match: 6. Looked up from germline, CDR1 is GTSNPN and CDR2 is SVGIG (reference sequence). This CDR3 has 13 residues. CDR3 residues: CAGGQGAESPLHF. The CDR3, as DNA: TGTGCCGGGGGACAGGGGGCTGAGTCACCCCTCCACTTT.

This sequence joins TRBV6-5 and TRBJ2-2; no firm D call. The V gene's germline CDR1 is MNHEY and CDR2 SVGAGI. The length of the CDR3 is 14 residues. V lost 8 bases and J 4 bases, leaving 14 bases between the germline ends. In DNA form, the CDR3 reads TGTGCCAGCGAGTCCCAACCACTCACCGGGGAGCTGTTTTTT. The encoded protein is CASESQPLTGELFF.

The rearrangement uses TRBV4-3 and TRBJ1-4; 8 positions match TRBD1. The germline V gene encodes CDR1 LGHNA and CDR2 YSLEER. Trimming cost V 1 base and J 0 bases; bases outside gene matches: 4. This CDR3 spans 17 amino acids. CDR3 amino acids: CASSQGQGMSTNEKLFF. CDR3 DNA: TGCGCCAGCAGCCAAGGACAGGGGATGTCAACTAATGAAAAACTGTTTTTT.

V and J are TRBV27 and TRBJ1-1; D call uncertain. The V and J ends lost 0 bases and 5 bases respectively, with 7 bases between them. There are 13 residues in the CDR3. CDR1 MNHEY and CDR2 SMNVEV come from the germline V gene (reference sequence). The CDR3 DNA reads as TGTGCCAGCAGTTTATCACGGTTTACTGAAGCTTTCTTT. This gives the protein CASSLSRFTEAFF.

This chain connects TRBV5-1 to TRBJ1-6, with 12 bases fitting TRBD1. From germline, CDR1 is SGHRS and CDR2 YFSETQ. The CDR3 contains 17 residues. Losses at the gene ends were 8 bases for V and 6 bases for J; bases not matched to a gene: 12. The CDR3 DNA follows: TGCGCCAGTAAACCGGGACAGGGGGCAGGGGGTAATTCACCCCTCCACTTT. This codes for CASKPGQGAGGNSPLHF.

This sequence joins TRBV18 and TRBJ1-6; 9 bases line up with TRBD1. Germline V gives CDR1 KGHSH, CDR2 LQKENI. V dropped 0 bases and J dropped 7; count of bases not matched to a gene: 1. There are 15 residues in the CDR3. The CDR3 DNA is TGTGCCAGCTCACCACCCGACAGGGGGAATTCACCCCTCCACTTT. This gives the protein CASSPPDRGNSPLHF.